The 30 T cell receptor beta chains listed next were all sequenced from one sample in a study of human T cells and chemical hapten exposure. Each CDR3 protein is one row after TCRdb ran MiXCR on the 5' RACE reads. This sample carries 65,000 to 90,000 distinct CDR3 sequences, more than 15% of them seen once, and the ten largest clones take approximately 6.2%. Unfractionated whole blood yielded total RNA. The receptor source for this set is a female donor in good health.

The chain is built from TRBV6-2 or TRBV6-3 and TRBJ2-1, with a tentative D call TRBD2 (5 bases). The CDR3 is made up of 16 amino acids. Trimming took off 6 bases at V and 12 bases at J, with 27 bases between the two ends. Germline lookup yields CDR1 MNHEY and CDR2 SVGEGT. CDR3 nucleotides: TGTGCCAGCAGCCTCCAAAGCGGTGTAACAGCATCACCGCAGTTCTTC. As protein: CASSLQSGVTASPQFF.

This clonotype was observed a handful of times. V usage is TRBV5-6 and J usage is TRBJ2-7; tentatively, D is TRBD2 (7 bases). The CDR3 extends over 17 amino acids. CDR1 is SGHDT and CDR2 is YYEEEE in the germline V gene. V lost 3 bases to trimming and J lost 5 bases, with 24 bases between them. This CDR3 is CASSSPPRGGYVNEQYF. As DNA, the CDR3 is TGTGCCAGCAGCTCCCCGCCGAGGGGGGGATACGTAAACGAGCAGTACTTC.

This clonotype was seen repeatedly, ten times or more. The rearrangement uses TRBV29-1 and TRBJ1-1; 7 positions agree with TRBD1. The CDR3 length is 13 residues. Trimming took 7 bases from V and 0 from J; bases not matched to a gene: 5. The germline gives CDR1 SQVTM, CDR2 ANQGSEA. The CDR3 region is CSGGQHMNTEAFF. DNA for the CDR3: TGCAGCGGGGGACAGCATATGAACACTGAAGCTTTCTTT.

CDR3 sequence: CASSEATRVLHEKLFF. The DNA of the CDR3 is TGTGCCAGCAGTGAAGCTACCAGGGTACTGCATGAAAAACTGTTTTTT. This chain joins TRBV2 and TRBJ1-4; TRBD1 is a possible D gene (5 bases). The V gene lost 0 bases and the J gene lost 6 bases, with 14 bases spanning the gap. Germline V gene lookup returns CDR1 SNHLY and CDR2 FYNNEI. The CDR3 covers 16 residues.

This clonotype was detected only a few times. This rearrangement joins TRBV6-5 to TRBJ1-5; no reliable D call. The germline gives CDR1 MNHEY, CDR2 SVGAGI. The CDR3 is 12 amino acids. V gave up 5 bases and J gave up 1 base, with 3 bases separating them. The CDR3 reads CASSRSNQPQHF. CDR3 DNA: TGTGCCAGCAGTCGCAGCAATCAGCCCCAGCATTTT.

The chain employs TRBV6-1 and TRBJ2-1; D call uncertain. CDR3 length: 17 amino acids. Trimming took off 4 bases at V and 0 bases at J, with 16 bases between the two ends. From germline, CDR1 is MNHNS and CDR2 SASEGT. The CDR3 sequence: CASSGITDNFSYNEQFF. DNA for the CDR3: TGTGCCAGCAGTGGGATCACAGATAACTTCTCCTACAATGAGCAGTTCTTC.

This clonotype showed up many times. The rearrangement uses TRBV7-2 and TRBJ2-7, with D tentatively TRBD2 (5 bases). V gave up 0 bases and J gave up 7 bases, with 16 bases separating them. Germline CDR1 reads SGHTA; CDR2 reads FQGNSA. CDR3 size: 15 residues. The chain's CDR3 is CASSLAGAGIGEQYF. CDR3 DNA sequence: TGTGCCAGCAGCTTAGCGGGAGCCGGAATAGGGGAGCAGTACTTC.

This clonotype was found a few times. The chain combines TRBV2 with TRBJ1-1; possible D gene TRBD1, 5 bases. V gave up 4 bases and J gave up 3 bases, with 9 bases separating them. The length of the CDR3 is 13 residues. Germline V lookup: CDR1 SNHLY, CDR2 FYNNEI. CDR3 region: CASSAGPDTEAFF. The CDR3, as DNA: TGTGCCAGCAGTGCGGGACCCGACACTGAAGCTTTCTTT.

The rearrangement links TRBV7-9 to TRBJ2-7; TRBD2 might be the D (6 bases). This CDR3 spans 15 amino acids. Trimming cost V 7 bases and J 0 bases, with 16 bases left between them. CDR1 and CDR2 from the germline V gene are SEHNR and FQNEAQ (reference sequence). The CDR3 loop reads CASTRESGSSYEQYF. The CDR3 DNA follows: TGTGCCAGCACCCGGGAGTCAGGAAGCTCCTACGAGCAGTACTTC.

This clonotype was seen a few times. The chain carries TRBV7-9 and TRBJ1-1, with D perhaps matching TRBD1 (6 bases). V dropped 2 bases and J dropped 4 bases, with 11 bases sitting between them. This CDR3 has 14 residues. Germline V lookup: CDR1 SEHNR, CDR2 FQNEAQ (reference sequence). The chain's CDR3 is CASSLRGGTTEAFF. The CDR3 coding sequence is TGTGCCAGCAGCTTAAGAGGGGGTACCACTGAAGCTTTCTTT.

CDR3 in DNA: TGTGCCACCAGCCCATTGTTGGAGAACCTAGCCAAAAACATTCAGTACTTC. Translating it yields CATSPLLENLAKNIQYF. V gene TRBV15 combines with J gene TRBJ2-4; no firm D call. CDR1 is LNHNV and CDR2 is YYDKDF in the germline V gene (reference sequence). Deletions cut 5 bases from V and 0 bases from J, with 17 bases between. The CDR3 sequence is 17 residues long.

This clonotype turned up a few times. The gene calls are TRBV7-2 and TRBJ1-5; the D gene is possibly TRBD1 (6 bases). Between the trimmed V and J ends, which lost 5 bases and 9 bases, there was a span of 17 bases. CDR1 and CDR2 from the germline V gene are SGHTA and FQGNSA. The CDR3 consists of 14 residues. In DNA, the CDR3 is TGTGCCAGCAGCGGGAGGGGGGGTACAGGGCCCCAGCATTTT. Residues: CASSGRGGTGPQHF.

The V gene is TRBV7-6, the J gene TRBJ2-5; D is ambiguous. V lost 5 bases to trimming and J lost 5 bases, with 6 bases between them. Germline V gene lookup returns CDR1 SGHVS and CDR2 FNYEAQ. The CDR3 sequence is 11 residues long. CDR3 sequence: CASSDRETQYF. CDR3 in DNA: TGTGCCAGCAGCGACCGGGAGACCCAGTACTTC.

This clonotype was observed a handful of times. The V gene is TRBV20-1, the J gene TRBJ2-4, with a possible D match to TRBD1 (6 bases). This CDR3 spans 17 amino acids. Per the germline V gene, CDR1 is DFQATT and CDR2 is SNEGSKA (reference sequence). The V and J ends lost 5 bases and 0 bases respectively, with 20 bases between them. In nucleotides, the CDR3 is TGCAGTGCTCTAAGACAACGGGACACGGTAGCCAAAAACATTCAGTACTTC. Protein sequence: CSALRQRDTVAKNIQYF.

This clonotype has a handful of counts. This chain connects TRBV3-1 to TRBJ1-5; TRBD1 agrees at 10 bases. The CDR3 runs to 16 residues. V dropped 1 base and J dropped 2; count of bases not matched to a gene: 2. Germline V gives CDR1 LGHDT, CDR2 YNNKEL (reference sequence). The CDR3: CASSQAGTGGNQPQHF. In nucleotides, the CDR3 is TGTGCCAGCAGCCAAGCAGGGACAGGGGGCAATCAGCCCCAGCATTTT.

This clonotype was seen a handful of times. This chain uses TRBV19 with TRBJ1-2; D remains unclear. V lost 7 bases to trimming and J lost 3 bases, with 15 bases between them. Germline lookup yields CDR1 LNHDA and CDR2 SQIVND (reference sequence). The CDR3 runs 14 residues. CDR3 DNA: TGTGCCAGTAACTCCCCGGCAGTCGACTATGGCTACACCTTC. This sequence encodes CASNSPAVDYGYTF.

This chain's CDR3 is CASSQGRDRGSKNIQYF. DNA of the CDR3: TGTGCCAGCAGCCAAGGCCGGGACAGGGGGTCCAAAAACATTCAGTACTTC. The chain has TRBV3-1 and TRBJ2-4; 11 bases match TRBD1. Unmatched junction bases numbered 4, after V lost 1 base and J lost 2 bases. The CDR3 contains 17 residues. Germline V gene lookup returns CDR1 LGHDT and CDR2 YNNKEL (reference sequence). Full variable domain (outside the CDR3, taken from reference TRBV3-1 and TRBJ2-4): DTAVSQTPKYLVTQMGNDKSIKCEQNLGHDTMYWYKQDSKKFLKIMFSYNNKELIINETVPNRFSPKSPDKAHLNLHINSLELGDSAVYFCASSQGRDRGSKNIQYFGAGTRLSVL.

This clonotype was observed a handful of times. The CDR3 DNA reads TGTGCCAGCAGCCAGGCAGGGAGCTCCTATAATTCACCCCTCCACTTT. It yields the protein CASSQAGSSYNSPLHF. The rearrangement links TRBV3-1 to TRBJ1-6; the D gene is possibly TRBD1 (5 bases). V lost 3 bases and J lost 0, with 9 bases in between. The germline V gene encodes CDR1 LGHDT and CDR2 YNNKEL (reference sequence). CDR3 length equals 16 residues.

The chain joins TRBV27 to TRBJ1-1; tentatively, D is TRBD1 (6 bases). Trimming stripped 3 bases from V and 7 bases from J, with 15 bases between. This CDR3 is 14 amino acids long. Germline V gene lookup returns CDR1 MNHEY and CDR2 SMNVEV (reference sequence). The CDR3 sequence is CASSFRDNSFEAFF. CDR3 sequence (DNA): TGTGCCAGCAGTTTTAGGGACAATAGTTTTGAAGCTTTCTTT.

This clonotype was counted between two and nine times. Here the CDR3 reads CASNLQTSGSSGELFF. The CDR3 DNA is TGCGCCAGCAACCTTCAGACTAGCGGGAGTTCCGGGGAGCTGTTTTTT. This chain joins TRBV5-1 and TRBJ2-2; 12 nucleotides match TRBD2. This CDR3 spans 16 amino acids. Germline CDR1 SGHRS, CDR2 YFSETQ. After removal of 6 bases from V and 6 bases from J, the junction contained 9 bases not matched to a gene.

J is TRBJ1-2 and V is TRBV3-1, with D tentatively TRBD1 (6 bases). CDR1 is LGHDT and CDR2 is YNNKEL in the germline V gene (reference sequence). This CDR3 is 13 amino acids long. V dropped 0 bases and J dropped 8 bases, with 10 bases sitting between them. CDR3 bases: TGTGCCAGCAGCCAAGATACGAGGGGGGGCTACACCTTC. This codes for CASSQDTRGGYTF.

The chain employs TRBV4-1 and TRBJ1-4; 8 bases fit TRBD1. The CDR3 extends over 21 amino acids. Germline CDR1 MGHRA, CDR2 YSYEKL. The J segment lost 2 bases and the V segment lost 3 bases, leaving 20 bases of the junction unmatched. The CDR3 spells CASSQGGVPQGEMSTNEKLFF. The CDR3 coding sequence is TGCGCCAGCAGCCAGGGAGGGGTTCCACAGGGGGAAATGTCCACTAATGAAAAACTGTTTTTT.

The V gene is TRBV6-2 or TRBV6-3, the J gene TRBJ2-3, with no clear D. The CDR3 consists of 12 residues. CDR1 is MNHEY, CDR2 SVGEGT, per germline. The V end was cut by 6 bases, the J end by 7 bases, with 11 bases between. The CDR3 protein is CASSPNLNTQYF. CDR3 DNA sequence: TGTGCCAGCAGCCCCAACTTGAATACGCAGTATTTT.

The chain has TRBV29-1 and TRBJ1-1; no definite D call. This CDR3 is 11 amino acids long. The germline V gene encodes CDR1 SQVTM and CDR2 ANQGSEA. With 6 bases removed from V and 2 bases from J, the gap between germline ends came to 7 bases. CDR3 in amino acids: CSVNRNTEAFF. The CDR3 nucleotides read TGCAGCGTGAACAGAAACACTGAAGCTTTCTTT.

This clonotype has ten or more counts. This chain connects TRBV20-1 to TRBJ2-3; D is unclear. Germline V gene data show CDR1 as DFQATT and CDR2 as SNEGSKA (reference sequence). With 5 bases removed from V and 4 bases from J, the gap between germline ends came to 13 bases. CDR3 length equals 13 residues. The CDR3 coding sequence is TGCAGTGCTGGGCACGGCCAGTCAGATACGCAGTATTTT. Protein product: CSAGHGQSDTQYF.

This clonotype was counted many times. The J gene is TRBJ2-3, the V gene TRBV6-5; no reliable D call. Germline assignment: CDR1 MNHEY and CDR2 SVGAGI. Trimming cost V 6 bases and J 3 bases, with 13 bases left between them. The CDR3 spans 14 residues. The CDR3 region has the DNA TGTGCCAGCAGCCAAAGACACAGAACAGATACGCAGTATTTT. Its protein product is CASSQRHRTDTQYF.

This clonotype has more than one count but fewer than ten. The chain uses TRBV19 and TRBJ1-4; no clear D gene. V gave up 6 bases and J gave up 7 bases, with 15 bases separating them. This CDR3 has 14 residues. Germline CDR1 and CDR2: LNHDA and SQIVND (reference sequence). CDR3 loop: CASSEGPDREKLFF. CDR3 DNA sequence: TGTGCCAGTAGCGAGGGCCCAGACCGTGAAAAACTGTTTTTT.

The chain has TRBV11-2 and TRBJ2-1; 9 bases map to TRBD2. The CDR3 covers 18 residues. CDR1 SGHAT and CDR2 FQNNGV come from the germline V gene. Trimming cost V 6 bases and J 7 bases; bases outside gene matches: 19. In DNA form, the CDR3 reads TGTGCCAGCAGTTCTTATGACTCCCCCGGGACTAGCAAAAATGAGCAGTTCTTC. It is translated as CASSSYDSPGTSKNEQFF.

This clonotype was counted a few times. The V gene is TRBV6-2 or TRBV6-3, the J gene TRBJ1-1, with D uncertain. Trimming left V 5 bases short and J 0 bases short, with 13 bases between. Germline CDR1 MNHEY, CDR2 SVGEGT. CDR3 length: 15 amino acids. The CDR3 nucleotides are TGTGCCAGCAGTCCCCGGACTCGGATGAACACTGAAGCTTTCTTT. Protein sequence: CASSPRTRMNTEAFF.

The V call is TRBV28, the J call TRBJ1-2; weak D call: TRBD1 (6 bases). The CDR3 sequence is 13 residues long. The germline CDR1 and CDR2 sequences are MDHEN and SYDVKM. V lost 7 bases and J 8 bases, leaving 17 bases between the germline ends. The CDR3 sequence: CASTLAGAEGYTF. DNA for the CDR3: TGTGCCAGCACCTTGGCAGGGGCGGAGGGCTACACCTTC.